This TCR beta chain came from a study of cytomegalovirus exposure and HLA in healthy donors. V dropped 5 bases and J dropped 7; count of bases not matched to a gene: 13. This CDR3 comprises 15 residues. Per the germline V gene, CDR1 is SEHNR and CDR2 is FQNEAQ (reference sequence). This PCR relied on a set of 60 Vbeta primers and 13 Jbeta primers. Method: immunoSEQ multiplex PCR; TCRdb's copy keeps in-frame clones and lacks some. The data show a few hundred thousand clones, about three quarters seen once. This TCR was sampled from a young man in good health and CMV-seronegative. Sequencing input: PBMCs. This chain uses TRBV7-9 with TRBJ2-7; 8 bases fit TRBD2. CDR3 bases: TGTGCCAGCAGCCCACCCGGGAGGGCCGAAGTGGAGCAGTACTTC. Translating gives CASSPPGRAEVEQYF.